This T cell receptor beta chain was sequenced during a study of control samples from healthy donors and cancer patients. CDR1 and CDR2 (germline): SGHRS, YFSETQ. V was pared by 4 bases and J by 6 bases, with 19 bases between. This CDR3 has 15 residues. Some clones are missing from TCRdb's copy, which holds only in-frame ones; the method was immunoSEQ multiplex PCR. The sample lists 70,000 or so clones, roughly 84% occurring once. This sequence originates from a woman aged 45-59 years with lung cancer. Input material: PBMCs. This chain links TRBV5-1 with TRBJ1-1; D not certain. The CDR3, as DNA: TGCGCCAGCAGCGGCTCGGGCTTTTTAAGGGCTGAAGCTTTCTTT. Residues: CASSGSGFLRAEAFF.